This TCR beta chain was obtained from a study of early T cells in non-severe SARS-CoV-2 infection. At the level of the study: Investigators sequenced bulk RNA drawn from unsorted whole blood, and chains remained unpaired.

TCRdb ran MiXCR on the 5' RACE reads and lists one entry per CDR3 protein. The sample carries 45,000 or so distinct CDR3 sequences, around 3.6% recorded once. The CDR3 loop spans 11 amino acids. The germline V gene encodes CDR1 SQVTM and CDR2 ANQGSEA. V was pared by 4 bases and J by 5 bases, with 6 bases between. Remarks on this clonotype: A much larger clone lies one base from this, so it may be a read error.

This TCR was recovered from an adult who was a healthcare worker with PCR-confirmed SARS-CoV-2 infection or an uninfected control (not recorded which). J is TRBJ2-1 and V is TRBV29-1; D is unresolved. The specimen sequenced was whole blood. CDR3 bases: TGCAGCGTTGGATGGCACAATGAGCAGTTCTTC. Translated: CSVGWHNEQFF.